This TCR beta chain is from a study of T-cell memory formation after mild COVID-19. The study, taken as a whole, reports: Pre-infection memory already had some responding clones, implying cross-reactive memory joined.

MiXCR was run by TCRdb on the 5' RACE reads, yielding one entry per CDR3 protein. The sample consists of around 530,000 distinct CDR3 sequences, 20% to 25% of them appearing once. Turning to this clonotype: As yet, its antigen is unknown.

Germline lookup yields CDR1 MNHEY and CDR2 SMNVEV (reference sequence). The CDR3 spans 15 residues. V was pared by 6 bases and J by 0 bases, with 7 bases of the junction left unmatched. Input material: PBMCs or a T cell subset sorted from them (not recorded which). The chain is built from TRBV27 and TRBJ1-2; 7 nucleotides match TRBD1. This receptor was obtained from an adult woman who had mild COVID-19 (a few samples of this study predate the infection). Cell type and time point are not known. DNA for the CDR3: TGTGCCAGCAGACTTGGGACAGCCGCTAACTATGGCTACACCTTC. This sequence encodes CASRLGTAANYGYTF.